These 18 T cell receptor beta chains were sequenced from one sample in a study of T cell changes during pregnancy in multiple sclerosis. Sequenced by immunoSEQ multiplex PCR; TCRdb stores in-frame clones only, minus some. Among tens of thousands of clones listed, roughly 90% were seen once. The input for sequencing was CD4+ T cells from peripheral blood mononuclear cells, taken in the third trimester of pregnancy. These receptor sequences come from a female donor in good health, enrolled as a control in a pregnancy study.

The gene calls are TRBV7-6 and TRBJ2-7, with 9 bases fitting TRBD1. The J segment lost 1 base and the V segment lost 6 bases, leaving 7 bases of the junction unmatched. The CDR3 is 15 amino acids. Looked up from germline, CDR1 is SGHVS and CDR2 is FNYEAQ. Here the CDR3 DNA reads TGTGCCAGCAGTTGCGACAGGGGGGGATCCTACGAGCAGTACTTC. Its translation is CASSCDRGGSYEQYF.

The chain carries TRBV7-2 and TRBJ2-7; 10 bases agree with TRBD2. The junction had 18 bases not matched to a gene; V was cut back by 0 bases and J by 7 bases. The length of the CDR3 is 19 residues. Per the germline V gene, CDR1 is SGHTA and CDR2 is FQGNSA. The CDR3 DNA sequence: TGTGCCAGCAGCTTAGCGCCAGGCTTAGCGGGGGGCCAAGAGGAAGAGCAGTACTTC. It translates to CASSLAPGLAGGQEEEQYF.

This clone was seen a handful of times. This rearrangement joins TRBV18 to TRBJ1-1; tentatively, D is TRBD1 (5 bases). The CDR3 has 14 residues. Germline V gene data show CDR1 as KGHSH and CDR2 as LQKENI. V lost 6 bases to trimming and J lost 0 bases, with 11 bases between them. The CDR3 sequence is CASSGGALNTEAFF. CDR3 nucleotide sequence: TGTGCCAGCTCTGGAGGGGCCTTGAACACTGAAGCTTTCTTT.

In the case of this clone: Additional DNA sequences in this sample encode the identical CDR3. The V and J genes are TRBV5-1 and TRBJ1-4; D uncertain. Germline CDR1 SGHRS, CDR2 YFSETQ. Deletions cut 0 bases from V and 0 bases from J, with 6 bases between. This CDR3 spans 15 amino acids. The CDR3 loop reads CASSLAGSTNEKLFF. The CDR3 bases are TGCGCCAGCAGCTTGGCCGGGTCAACTAATGAAAAACTGTTTTTT.

CDR3 amino acids: CASSREGDNSPLHF. CDR3 DNA sequence: TGTGCCAGCAGCCGGGAGGGGGATAATTCACCCCTCCACTTT. The rearrangement links TRBV6-4 to TRBJ1-6, with a possible D match to TRBD1 (6 bases). The CDR3 is 14 amino acids. V was clipped by 6 bases and J by 5 bases, with 11 bases between them. The germline V gene has CDR1 MRHNA and CDR2 SNTAGT.

The rearrangement uses TRBV7-6 and TRBJ2-3; maybe TRBD2 (5 bases). Per the germline V gene, CDR1 is SGHVS and CDR2 is FNYEAQ. V lost 4 bases and J 12 bases, leaving 14 bases between the germline ends. The CDR3 loop spans 12 amino acids. This CDR3 reads CASSSLELFQYF. CDR3 sequence (DNA): TGTGCCAGCAGCTCACTAGAATTGTTTCAGTATTTT.

The V call is TRBV30, the J call TRBJ2-2; 8 nucleotides line up with TRBD1. Germline V lookup: CDR1 GTSNPN, CDR2 SVGIG (reference sequence). V shed 1 base and J 4 bases; nucleotides not matched to a gene: 5. The CDR3 has 15 residues. The CDR3 here is CAWSDPGQVTGELFF. In DNA form, the CDR3 reads TGTGCCTGGAGTGACCCGGGACAGGTCACCGGGGAGCTGTTTTTT.

The chain links TRBV6-1 to TRBJ1-1; no firm D call. V gave up 1 base and J gave up 5 bases, with 8 bases separating them. The CDR3 is 13 residues long. The germline V gene encodes CDR1 MNHNS and CDR2 SASEGT. The CDR3 DNA reads TGTGCCAGCAGTGAAGGGCCTTGGACTGAAGCTTTCTTT. It is translated as CASSEGPWTEAFF.

This chain links TRBV11-2 with TRBJ1-1; D perhaps matches TRBD1 (5 bases). The CDR3 is made up of 16 amino acids. The V gene's germline CDR1 is SGHAT and CDR2 FQNNGV. With 1 base removed from V and 6 bases from J, the gap between germline ends came to 18 bases. The CDR3 spells CASSLGVRGGGPEAFF. For the CDR3, the DNA is TGTGCCAGCAGCTTAGGGGTCCGGGGGGGAGGGCCTGAAGCTTTCTTT.

This clone was recorded only once. J is TRBJ1-3 and V is TRBV18; D gene ambiguous. Deletions cut 0 bases from V and 7 bases from J, with 7 bases between. CDR1 KGHSH and CDR2 LQKENI come from the germline V gene. The CDR3 has 13 residues. Written as DNA, the CDR3 is TGTGCCAGCTCACCACCCGGAGGGAACACCATATATTTT. Protein: CASSPPGGNTIYF.

This clone was seen just once. The chain employs TRBV7-9 and TRBJ1-4; 7 bases align to TRBD1. CDR1 SEHNR and CDR2 FQNEAQ come from the germline V gene (reference sequence). The CDR3 runs 15 residues. With 4 bases clipped from V and 4 bases from J, the junction kept 6 bases outside the gene matches. The CDR3 loop is CASSSVRQGNEKLFF. As DNA, the CDR3 is TGTGCCAGCAGCTCCGTCCGACAGGGTAATGAAAAACTGTTTTTT.

The rearrangement joins TRBV14 to TRBJ2-5; 7 bases are shared with TRBD1. The trim removed 0 bases at V and 1 base at J, leaving 2 bases unmatched. This CDR3 contains 15 residues. Germline V gives CDR1 SGHDN, CDR2 FVKESK. The CDR3 DNA reads TGTGCCAGCAGCCAAGATTGGGACAGCCAAGAGACCCAGTACTTC. This encodes CASSQDWDSQETQYF.

The V call is TRBV2, the J call TRBJ1-4; no firm D call. CDR1 and CDR2 (germline): SNHLY, FYNNEI. Trimming stripped 3 bases from V and 8 bases from J, with 16 bases between. This CDR3 is built from 15 residues. CDR3 region: CASSDKRVVSEKLFF. The CDR3 nucleotides are TGTGCCAGCAGTGACAAGAGGGTGGTTAGCGAAAAACTGTTTTTT.

This clone was counted a single time. V gene TRBV7-2 combines with J gene TRBJ2-1, with 8 bases aligning to TRBD1. V lost 6 bases and J lost 4; bases outside the gene matches: 8. Germline V gene data show CDR1 as SGHTA and CDR2 as FQGNSA. The CDR3 is 15 residues long. CDR3 DNA: TGTGCCAGCAGTACTGACAGGGGAGTATACAATGAGCAGTTCTTC. Translated, it gives CASSTDRGVYNEQFF.

This sequence joins TRBV7-9 and TRBJ2-5, with 10 bases matching TRBD1. Looked up from germline, CDR1 is SEHNR and CDR2 is FQNEAQ (reference sequence). J lost 4 bases, V lost 5 bases, and 7 bases had no gene match. The CDR3 is 15 residues long. This CDR3 is CASSRTGGRAETQYF. The CDR3 DNA reads as TGTGCCAGCAGCCGGACAGGGGGACGAGCAGAGACCCAGTACTTC.

A word on this clone: A junction end diverges from the germline sequence, so it may reflect a read error. This chain uses TRBV14 with TRBJ1-2, with a weak D call TRBD1 (6 bases). The CDR3 length is 11 residues. Germline-derived CDR1 and CDR2 are SGHDN and FVKESK. Here the CDR3 reads CASSQYRENIF. The CDR3 bases are TGTGCCAGCAGCCAATACAGGGAGAACATCTTC.

The gene calls are TRBV18 and TRBJ1-1; 8 bases line up with TRBD1. J was trimmed by 1 base and V by 2 bases; bases with no gene match: 6. Germline V gene lookup returns CDR1 KGHSH and CDR2 LQKENI. This CDR3 spans 16 amino acids. CDR3 nucleotide sequence: TGTGCCAGCTCACCAGGACAGGGCAGCCCGAACACTGAAGCTTTCTTT. Translating gives CASSPGQGSPNTEAFF.

This chain joins TRBV19 and TRBJ2-7, with 10 bases identical to TRBD1. This CDR3 has 15 residues. The V gene end was trimmed by 5 bases and the J gene end by 6 bases; junction bases not matched to a gene: 10. The germline V gene encodes CDR1 LNHDA and CDR2 SQIVND (reference sequence). As DNA, the CDR3 is TGTGCCAGTAGTCAACTCCCGGGACAGGGGACCGAGCAGTACTTC. Its translation: CASSQLPGQGTEQYF.